These 30 T cell receptor beta chains were all obtained from the same sample, sequenced in a study of metastatic and nonmetastatic thyroid tumors. TCRdb re-analyzed the PCR reads through MiXCR. Seen here are some 15,000 clones, about 3.7% observed once, and the top ten hold around 22%. Among the patients, none had received any treatment before thyroid surgery. The source material was tumor tissue. The receptor source for this set is a female donor with papillary thyroid cancer or a benign thyroid nodule (not recorded which). Some clones in this sample may be carry-over from other donors' samples.

This clone was recorded at least ten times. The junction and the germline gene differ at one end; a read error may be behind it. The chain's CDR3 is CASSNSDGGELFF. The CDR3 DNA reads TGTGCCAGCAGTAACTCGGACGGCGGGGAGCTGTTTTTT. The J gene is TRBJ2-2, the V gene TRBV6-4; D call uncertain. The CDR3 has 13 residues. The germline V gene has CDR1 MRHNA and CDR2 SNTAGT.

The CDR3 sequence is CASSSGLGAAGELFF. In DNA, the CDR3 is TGCGCCAGCAGCTCCGGTTTGGGGGCCGCCGGGGAGCTGTTTTTT. J is TRBJ2-2 and V is TRBV5-1; TRBD1 might be the D (6 bases). The V gene lost 3 bases and the J gene lost 6 bases, with 15 bases spanning the gap. The CDR3 sequence is 15 residues long. Germline V gene lookup returns CDR1 SGHRS and CDR2 YFSETQ.

This clone was found a few times. At the DNA level, this CDR3 is encoded by other sequences in the same sample as well. This rearrangement joins TRBV28 to TRBJ2-3; the D gene is possibly TRBD1 (6 bases). CDR1 MDHEN and CDR2 SYDVKM come from the germline V gene. This CDR3 contains 15 residues. Trimming removed 5 bases from V and 0 bases from J, with 12 bases in between. CDR3 nucleotide sequence: TGTGCCAGCAGTATTGGGACATCTAGCACAGATACGCAGTATTTT. Protein: CASSIGTSSTDTQYF.

By sample fraction, this clone is medium-sized. This chain joins TRBV7-9 and TRBJ1-4; 8 nucleotides agree with TRBD1. The CDR3 loop spans 14 amino acids. The V and J ends lost 5 bases and 7 bases, in that order; junction bases with no gene match: 6. The germline CDR1 and CDR2 sequences are SEHNR and FQNEAQ (reference sequence). The CDR3 region has the DNA TGTGCCAGCAGCCGAGACAGGGGTGGTGAAAAACTGTTTTTT. Protein sequence: CASSRDRGGEKLFF.

The V gene is TRBV30, the J gene TRBJ2-7; the D gene is possibly TRBD1 (6 bases). From germline, CDR1 is GTSNPN and CDR2 SVGIG (reference sequence). The V end lost 1 base, the J end lost 1 base, and 14 bases lay between the germline ends. This CDR3 is 15 amino acids long. The CDR3 region has the DNA TGTGCCTGGAGTGGAGGGGGAGTTGGGTCCTACGAGCAGTACTTC. Encoded protein: CAWSGGGVGSYEQYF. The full variable domain, with the rest looked up from reference TRBV30 and TRBJ2-7, is SQTIHQWPATLVQPVGSPLSLECTVEGTSNPNLYWYRQAAGRGLQLLFYSVGIGQISSEVPQNLSASRPQDRQFILSSKKLLLSDSGFYLCAWSGGGVGSYEQYFGPGTRLTVT.

The chain has TRBV6-5 and TRBJ2-3; 7 bases fit TRBD2. The length of the CDR3 is 17 residues. Germline assignment: CDR1 MNHEY and CDR2 SVGAGI. The V segment lost 0 bases and the J segment 0 bases; nucleotides outside the gene matches: 6. The CDR3 region has the DNA TGTGCCAGCAGTTACTCGGTGGTAGCGGGTAGCACAGATACGCAGTATTTT. Translated, it gives CASSYSVVAGSTDTQYF.

This clone has more than one count but fewer than ten. This chain links TRBV11-2 with TRBJ1-5, with D unresolved. Trimming pared 2 bases from V and 1 base from J, leaving 3 bases between. This CDR3 comprises 13 residues. Looked up from germline, CDR1 is SGHAT and CDR2 is FQNNGV. As DNA, the CDR3 is TGTGCCAGCAGCTTACTGAGCAATCAGCCCCAGCATTTT. Amino acid sequence: CASSLLSNQPQHF.

Relative to its sample, this clone is large (0.1 to 1%). The rearrangement links TRBV6-1 to TRBJ1-1; TRBD1 matches 9 bases. This CDR3 spans 15 amino acids. Unmatched junction bases numbered 7, after V lost 5 bases and J lost 3 bases. Germline CDR1 is MNHNS and CDR2 is SASEGT. The CDR3 loop is CASSYGQGWDTEAFF. CDR3 sequence (DNA): TGTGCCAGCAGTTACGGACAGGGGTGGGACACTGAAGCTTTCTTT.

This clone is classed as medium-sized. The chain carries TRBV25-1 and TRBJ2-7; TRBD1 is a possible D gene (6 bases). The CDR3 has 14 amino acids. Germline values: CDR1 MGHDK, CDR2 SYGVNS. V dropped 5 bases and J dropped 3 bases, with 14 bases sitting between them. CDR3 DNA sequence: TGTGCCAGCAGTCCTAGAGGGGGTCACTACGAGCAGTACTTC. This codes for CASSPRGGHYEQYF.

This clone was found a few times. Being one base from a much bigger clone, this may be a read error. The rearrangement uses TRBV5-5 and TRBJ2-2; the D gene is possibly TRBD2 (6 bases). The CDR3 sequence is 17 residues long. V was cut by 6 bases and J by 3 bases, with 21 bases left in between. Germline values: CDR1 SGHKS, CDR2 YYEKEE (reference sequence). Written as DNA, the CDR3 is TGTGCCAGCATACTTTATCGACGGGGAGGTTACACCGGGGAGCTGTTTTTT. Translated, it gives CASILYRRGGYTGELFF. Using reference TRBV5-5 and TRBJ2-2 for the parts outside the CDR3, the full variable domain is DAGVTQSPTHLIKTRGQQVTLRCSPISGHKSVSWYQQVLGQGPQFIFQYYEKEERGRGNFPDRFSARQFPNYSSELNVNALLLGDSALYLCASILYRRGGYTGELFFGEGSRLTVL.

The gene calls are TRBV5-1 and TRBJ2-1; weak D call: TRBD2 (6 bases). The CDR3 is made up of 15 amino acids. Per the germline V gene, CDR1 is SGHRS and CDR2 is YFSETQ. Trimming removed 0 bases from V and 5 bases from J, with 12 bases in between. The DNA for the CDR3 is TGCGCCAGCAGCTTGGGCGGGACGGCGGACAATGAGCAGTTCTTC. This encodes CASSLGGTADNEQFF.

CDR3 bases: TGTGCCACCAGCAGAGAGTCAGGCTACGAGCAGTACTTC. This gives the protein CATSRESGYEQYF. The rearrangement joins TRBV15 to TRBJ2-7; D is unclear. The V end lost 0 bases, the J end lost 3 bases, and 6 bases lay between the germline ends. Germline CDR1 and CDR2: LNHNV and YYDKDF (reference sequence). The CDR3 runs 13 residues.

This clone was observed a handful of times. The chain employs TRBV7-7 and TRBJ2-7; D unresolved. The CDR3 has 9 residues. Germline values: CDR1 SSHAT, CDR2 FNYEAQ (reference sequence). The CDR3 is CGVRYEQYF. Written as DNA, the CDR3 is TGTGGGGTGAGGTACGAGCAGTACTTC.

The chain joins TRBV6-1 to TRBJ2-7; TRBD2 might be the D (6 bases). V lost 6 bases and J 6 bases, leaving 15 bases between the germline ends. CDR3 size: 13 residues. Germline V gene data show CDR1 as MNHNS and CDR2 as SASEGT. The chain's CDR3 is CASSLGWGGEQYF. The CDR3 nucleotides read TGTGCCAGCAGCTTGGGGTGGGGAGGCGAGCAGTACTTC.

This chain links TRBV25-1 with TRBJ2-7, with D perhaps matching TRBD1 (6 bases). The V gene's germline CDR1 is MGHDK and CDR2 SYGVNS. V was cut by 5 bases and J by 4 bases, with 15 bases left in between. The CDR3 loop spans 14 amino acids. The CDR3 nucleotides are TGTGCCAGCAGTCATAGAGGGGGTCAATACGAGCAGTACTTC. Translated, it gives CASSHRGGQYEQYF.

The CDR3 bases are TGTGCCAGTCGACAGTCAACTAATGAAAAACTGTTTTTT. It encodes CASRQSTNEKLFF. The chain employs TRBV19 and TRBJ1-4; tentative D call: TRBD1 (5 bases). The CDR3 covers 13 residues. Germline CDR1 reads LNHDA; CDR2 reads SQIVND (reference sequence). V was cut by 8 bases and J by 0 bases, with 7 bases left in between.

In its sample, this clone was seen a few times. V is TRBV27 and J is TRBJ1-6; D unresolved. The V gene lost 0 bases and the J gene lost 7 bases, with 4 bases spanning the gap. Germline CDR1 reads MNHEY; CDR2 reads SMNVEV (reference sequence). This CDR3 spans 13 amino acids. The CDR3 loop reads CASSLSRNSPLHF. In DNA, the CDR3 is TGTGCCAGCAGTTTATCAAGGAATTCACCCCTCCACTTT.

This clone occurred a few times. The J gene is TRBJ2-5, the V gene TRBV5-1; D is tentatively TRBD1 or TRBD2 (5 bases each). The germline gives CDR1 SGHRS, CDR2 YFSETQ. V was cut by 4 bases and J by 7 bases, with 20 bases left in between. The CDR3 has 15 amino acids. The chain's CDR3 is CASSEGPNLRATQYF. CDR3 in DNA: TGCGCCAGCAGCGAGGGACCCAATCTAAGAGCGACCCAGTACTTC.

J is TRBJ2-3 and V is TRBV19; tentative D call: TRBD1 (5 bases). Looked up from germline, CDR1 is LNHDA and CDR2 is SQIVND (reference sequence). V lost 5 bases to trimming and J lost 0 bases, with 12 bases between them. The CDR3 has 15 residues. For the CDR3, the DNA is TGTGCCAGTAGTTTGACAGAGGCTAGCACAGATACGCAGTATTTT. Translating gives CASSLTEASTDTQYF. Supplemented by reference TRBV19 and TRBJ2-3, the full variable domain reads DGGITQSPKYLFRKEGQNVTLSCEQNLNHDAMYWYRQDPGQGLRLIYYSQIVNDFQKGDIAEGYSVSREKKESFPLTVTSAQKNPTAFYLCASSLTEASTDTQYFGPGTRLTVL.

This clone was detected many times. The chain is built from TRBV18 and TRBJ2-1; perhaps TRBD1 as D (5 bases). CDR1 and CDR2 (germline): KGHSH, LQKENI. The CDR3 consists of 13 residues. The V end lost 2 bases, the J end lost 6 bases, and 8 bases lay between the germline ends. Here the CDR3 reads CASSPTGVNEQFF. In DNA form, the CDR3 reads TGTGCCAGCTCACCAACAGGAGTCAATGAGCAGTTCTTC.

By sample fraction, this clone is medium-sized. This chain connects TRBV7-9 to TRBJ1-1, with D hard to call. The germline gives CDR1 SEHNR, CDR2 FQNEAQ (reference sequence). The CDR3 has 12 amino acids. V was trimmed by 1 base and J by 8 bases, leaving 8 bases between them. This CDR3 is CASSLGLEEAFF. The CDR3 nucleotides read TGTGCCAGCAGCTTAGGGCTCGAAGAAGCTTTCTTT.

This rearrangement joins TRBV7-2 to TRBJ1-2; 9 nucleotides align to TRBD1. Germline values: CDR1 SGHTA, CDR2 FQGNSA. Unmatched junction bases numbered 8, after V lost 5 bases and J lost 1 base. The CDR3 has 16 residues. The CDR3 loop reads CASSIGTGTFNYGYTF. The CDR3 bases are TGTGCCAGCAGCATAGGGACAGGGACCTTTAACTATGGCTACACCTTC.

This clone was counted a few times. The rearrangement uses TRBV20-1 and TRBJ1-5; D remains unclear. CDR3 length: 12 amino acids. V lost 7 bases and J lost 2, with 9 bases in between. The V gene's germline CDR1 is DFQATT and CDR2 SNEGSKA (reference sequence). CDR3: CSVFRGNQPQHF. The CDR3 DNA is TGCAGTGTTTTTAGAGGCAATCAGCCCCAGCATTTT.

The chain joins TRBV11-2 to TRBJ2-7; D unresolved. The ends were cut back, 1 base at V and 6 bases at J, with 7 bases in the middle. The CDR3 is 12 residues long. In germline, CDR1 is SGHAT, CDR2 FQNNGV. CDR3 sequence (DNA): TGTGCCAGCAGCTTAGCCCCTAGCGAGCAGTACTTC. Residues: CASSLAPSEQYF. Using reference TRBV11-2 and TRBJ2-7 for the parts outside the CDR3, the full variable domain is EAGVAQSPRYKIIEKRQSVAFWCNPISGHATLYWYQQILGQGPKLLIQFQNNGVVDDSQLPKDRFSAERLKGVDSTLKIQPAKLEDSAVYLCASSLAPSEQYFGPGTRLTVT.

The chain couples TRBV27 to TRBJ2-1, with 10 bases identical to TRBD2. Per germline, CDR1 MNHEY and CDR2 SMNVEV (reference sequence). After removal of 7 bases from V and 16 bases from J, the junction contained 16 bases not matched to a gene. The CDR3 has 14 residues. CDR3 nucleotide sequence: TGTGCCAGCACTACAGCGGGGGGGTACAATGAACATTTCTTC. Its translation is CASTTAGGYNEHFF.

The table lists this clone with a few counts. The rearrangement links TRBV12-3 or TRBV12-4 to TRBJ2-3; the match to TRBD2 covers 10 bases. The trim removed 5 bases at V and 1 base at J, leaving 3 bases unmatched. The CDR3 loop spans 15 amino acids. CDR3 in amino acids: CASSTLAGGTDTQYF. The DNA for the CDR3 is TGTGCCAGCAGTACTCTAGCGGGAGGCACAGATACGCAGTATTTT.

This clone rates as medium-sized. The chain uses TRBV12-3 or TRBV12-4 and TRBJ1-4, with 10 bases that match TRBD1. Trimming removed 7 bases from V and 8 bases from J; junction bases left unmatched: 16. The CDR3 is 17 residues long. CDR3 loop: CASTLGTGAPSREKLFF. The DNA of the CDR3 is TGTGCCAGCACCCTTGGGACAGGGGCCCCATCGCGGGAAAAACTGTTTTTT.

The chain is built from TRBV28 and TRBJ2-4, with 9 nucleotides matching TRBD1. Germline V gene sequence: CDR1 MDHEN, CDR2 SYDVKM. The CDR3 runs 14 residues. Trimming removed 5 bases from V and 6 bases from J; junction bases left unmatched: 5. CDR3 amino acids: CASSGPGQGNIQYF. The CDR3 nucleotides read TGTGCCAGCAGTGGACCGGGACAGGGAAACATTCAGTACTTC. Using reference TRBV28 and TRBJ2-4 for the parts outside the CDR3, the full variable domain is DVKVTQSSRYLVKRTGEKVFLECVQDMDHENMFWYRQDPGLGLRLIYFSYDVKMKEKGDIPEGYSVSREKKERFSLILESASTNQTSMYLCASSGPGQGNIQYFGAGTRLSVL.

This clone turned up a few times. CDR3: CASSYLTGGYDQETQYF. The CDR3 nucleotides are TGTGCCAGCAGCTATTTGACAGGGGGCTACGACCAAGAGACCCAGTACTTC. The chain recombines TRBV6-2 or TRBV6-3 with TRBJ2-5; 10 bases are a match to TRBD1. Germline V gene sequence: CDR1 MNHEY, CDR2 SVGEGT. The J segment lost 0 bases and the V segment lost 6 bases, leaving 10 bases of the junction unmatched. CDR3 length: 17 residues.

This clone turned up a few times. The chain couples TRBV2 to TRBJ1-3; the D is unclear. Per the germline V gene, CDR1 is SNHLY and CDR2 is FYNNEI. The CDR3 spans 20 residues. Trimming took off 0 bases at V and 3 bases at J, with 24 bases between the two ends. The DNA for the CDR3 is TGTGCCAGCAGTGAAGCACCGCCCTGGGGAGACATGGTACTTGGAAACACCATATATTTT. Protein sequence: CASSEAPPWGDMVLGNTIYF.